These T cell receptor beta chains were read from a single sample in a study of T-cell memory formation after mild COVID-19. A single record per CDR3 protein comes from TCRdb applying MiXCR to the 5' RACE reads. The sample includes around 420,000 distinct CDR3 sequences, roughly 24% of them seen just once. The specimen was PBMCs or a T cell subset sorted from them (not recorded which). The receptors shown here come from an adult woman who had mild COVID-19 (a few samples of this study predate the infection). Cell type and time point are not known. Each CDR3 is given with its conserved first and last residue. The D gene is left open where the match is weak. Size values are once, few and many counts, or a class for expanded clones, and some rows have none.

>TRBV5-5|TRBJ2-4|-|-
CASSFGGLAKNIQYF
TGTGCCAGCAGCTTTGGCGGACTAGCCAAAAACATTCAGTACTTC
>TRBV11-3|TRBJ2-1|TRBD1|few
CASSASRQGAKYNEQFF
TGTGCCAGCAGCGCATCCCGACAGGGCGCGAAATACAATGAGCAGTTCTTC
>TRBV9|TRBJ1-1|TRBD1|few
CASSATGTGGQGNTEAFF
TGTGCCAGCAGCGCCACCGGGACAGGGGGCCAAGGGAACACTGAAGCTTTCTTT
>TRBV3-1|TRBJ1-1|-|-
CASSQDGNLMNTEAFF
TGTGCCAGCAGCCAAGACGGGAACCTCATGAACACTGAAGCTTTCTTT
>TRBV20-1|TRBJ1-5|TRBD1|-
CSAPGTGGRSNQPQHF
TGCAGTGCCCCGGGGACAGGGGGCCGAAGCAATCAGCCCCAGCATTTT
>TRBV2|TRBJ2-5|-|-
CASSEELVSGETQYF
TGTGCCAGCAGTGAAGAGCTAGTTTCTGGAGAGACCCAGTACTTC
>TRBV3-1|TRBJ2-7|TRBD2|few
CASSLVGDYYEQYF
TGTGCCAGCAGCCTCGTTGGGGACTACTACGAGCAGTACTTC
>TRBV7-2|TRBJ1-2|-|-
CASSSQETPFRTF
TGTGCCAGCAGCTCACAAGAGACTCCCTTTCGAACCTTC
>TRBV7-8|TRBJ1-1|-|-
CASSPSWDYTEAFF
TGTGCCAGCAGCCCATCCTGGGACTACACTGAAGCTTTCTTT
>TRBV7-9|TRBJ1-2|TRBD1|-
CASSLATGGIYGYTF
TGTGCCAGCAGCCTCGCGACAGGGGGGATCTATGGCTACACCTTC
>TRBV21-1|TRBJ2-3|-|few
CASSKGCGGRGGADTQYF
TGTGCCAGCAGCAAAGGGTGCGGCGGGAGAGGTGGAGCAGATACGCAGTATTTT
>TRBV4-1|TRBJ2-5|-|-
CASSRGLQDGPLGDQYF
TGCGCCAGCAGCCGGGGATTACAAGATGGCCCTCTTGGCGACCAGTACTTC
>TRBV18|TRBJ2-7|TRBD1|-
CASSPGQGPNEQYF
TGTGCCAGCTCACCTGGACAGGGGCCCAACGAGCAGTACTTC
>TRBV13|TRBJ2-7|TRBD1|-
CASSLGRRTGGDEQYF
TGTGCCAGCAGCTTAGGTAGGAGGACAGGGGGCGACGAGCAGTACTTC
>TRBV4-2|TRBJ1-6|-|few
CASSQEGHELDSPLHF
TGTGCCAGCAGCCAAGAAGGACACGAACTCGATTCACCCCTCCACTTT
>TRBV27|TRBJ2-3|TRBD2|many
CASSLGGFADTQYF
TGTGCCAGCAGTTTGGGAGGGTTTGCAGATACGCAGTATTTT
>TRBV29-1|TRBJ2-7|TRBD1|-
CSVGDRGSYEQYF
TGCAGCGTTGGGGACAGGGGGTCCTACGAGCAGTACTTC
>TRBV7-9|TRBJ1-1|-|once
CASSLEGASTEAFF
TGTGCCAGCAGCTTAGAAGGCGCCAGCACTGAAGCTTTCTTT
>TRBV7-9|TRBJ2-5|-|many
CASSLGGGRETQYF
TGTGCCAGCAGCTTAGGCGGGGGCCGTGAGACCCAGTACTTC
>TRBV20-1|TRBJ2-6|-|-
CSASPGGSSGANVLTF
TGCAGTGCTAGCCCTGGAGGGAGCTCTGGGGCCAACGTCCTGACTTTC
>TRBV7-9|TRBJ2-5|TRBD1|-
CASSLVGTGPETQYF
TGTGCCAGCAGCTTAGTCGGGACAGGCCCAGAGACCCAGTACTTC
>TRBV27|TRBJ1-2|-|few
CASSRGPGQYYGYTF
TGTGCCAGCAGCCGAGGACCCGGACAGTACTATGGCTACACCTTC
>TRBV20-1|TRBJ2-7|TRBD2|-
CSASLAESLIYEQYF
TGCAGTGCTAGTCTAGCGGAGTCACTAATATACGAGCAGTACTTC
>TRBV15|TRBJ1-1|-|-
CATSRYRKMNTEAFF
TGTGCCACCAGCAGATATCGAAAAATGAACACTGAAGCTTTCTTT
>TRBV6-5|TRBJ1-3|-|-
CASSFRPRSGNTIYF
TGTGCCAGCAGTTTCAGACCTCGGTCTGGAAACACCATATATTTT
>TRBV6-6|TRBJ1-5|-|-
CASSYSDIVQPQHF
TGTGCCAGCAGTTATAGTGACATAGTTCAGCCCCAGCATTTT
>TRBV7-2|TRBJ1-2|TRBD1|few
CASSRRQGHGYTF
TGTGCCAGCAGCCGGAGACAGGGTCATGGCTACACCTTC
>TRBV15|TRBJ1-4|-|-
CATSRDPGSPNEKLFF
TGTGCCACCAGCAGAGACCCCGGTTCTCCTAATGAAAAACTGTTTTTT
>TRBV29-1|TRBJ1-2|TRBD1|few
CSVDTGGIGGYTF
TGCAGCGTTGACACAGGGGGCATAGGAGGCTACACCTTC
>TRBV7-3|TRBJ2-1|TRBD2|few
CASSSRTSGSMGEQFF
TGTGCCAGCAGCTCCCGGACTAGCGGGAGTATGGGTGAGCAGTTCTTC
>TRBV5-1|TRBJ2-7|-|-
CASSLVPGYEQYF
TGCGCCAGCAGCTTGGTGCCGGGTTACGAGCAGTACTTC
>TRBV12-3/TRBV12-4|TRBJ1-1|-|-
CASSPQANTEAFF
TGTGCCAGCAGTCCTCAGGCGAACACTGAAGCTTTCTTT
>TRBV12-3/TRBV12-4|TRBJ1-1|-|few
CASRVGGMNTEAFF
TGTGCCAGCCGGGTAGGGGGGATGAACACTGAAGCTTTCTTT
>TRBV5-1|TRBJ2-7|-|-
CASSRQVQTGEQYF
TGCGCCAGCAGCAGACAGGTTCAAACCGGGGAGCAGTACTTC
>TRBV12-3/TRBV12-4|TRBJ1-1|TRBD1|few
CASRETGLNTEAFF
TGTGCCAGCAGGGAGACAGGGCTGAACACTGAAGCTTTCTTT
>TRBV11-2|TRBJ2-1|-|medium-sized
CASSFDSGPGGQFF
TGTGCCAGCAGCTTCGACTCTGGGCCCGGGGGGCAGTTCTTC
>TRBV12-3/TRBV12-4|TRBJ1-2|-|-
CASSPGYPPGYTF
TGTGCCAGCAGTCCGGGATACCCCCCTGGCTACACCTTC
>TRBV4-1|TRBJ1-1|-|-
CASSSQGYAEAFF
TGCGCCAGCAGCTCCCAGGGGTACGCTGAAGCTTTCTTT
>TRBV20-1|TRBJ1-1|-|-
CSARDGGRYSNTEAFF
TGCAGTGCTAGAGATGGTGGGCGTTATTCGAACACTGAAGCTTTCTTT
>TRBV11-3|TRBJ1-2|TRBD1|-
CASSPGQGKYGYTF
TGTGCCAGCAGCCCCGGACAGGGGAAGTATGGCTACACCTTC
>TRBV27|TRBJ1-1|TRBD1|-
CASSARTGRNTEAFF
TGTGCCAGCAGTGCCAGGACAGGGAGGAACACTGAAGCTTTCTTT
>TRBV20-1|TRBJ2-7|-|few
CSASWGGPYEQYF
TGCAGTGCTAGTTGGGGGGGCCCCTACGAGCAGTACTTC
>TRBV18|TRBJ2-2|-|-
CASSPRGRETGELFF
TGTGCCAGCTCACCACGGGGGCGCGAGACCGGGGAGCTGTTTTTT
>TRBV20-1|TRBJ1-5|-|-
CSARPLSDSNQPQHF
TGCAGTGCTAGGCCCCTGAGTGATAGCAATCAGCCCCAGCATTTT
>TRBV6-2/TRBV6-3|TRBJ2-1|TRBD1|many
CASSYSRQGSRTHNEQFF
TGTGCCAGCAGTTACTCGAGACAGGGCAGCCGCACCCACAATGAGCAGTTCTTC
>TRBV7-2|TRBJ2-3|-|few
CASSRGLLMDTQYF
TGTGCCAGCAGCCGCGGTCTCCTGATGGATACGCAGTATTTT
>TRBV24-1|TRBJ2-3|TRBD2|many
CATSDRRKTSGGTDTQYF
TGTGCCACCAGTGACCGAAGGAAGACTAGCGGGGGAACAGATACGCAGTATTTT